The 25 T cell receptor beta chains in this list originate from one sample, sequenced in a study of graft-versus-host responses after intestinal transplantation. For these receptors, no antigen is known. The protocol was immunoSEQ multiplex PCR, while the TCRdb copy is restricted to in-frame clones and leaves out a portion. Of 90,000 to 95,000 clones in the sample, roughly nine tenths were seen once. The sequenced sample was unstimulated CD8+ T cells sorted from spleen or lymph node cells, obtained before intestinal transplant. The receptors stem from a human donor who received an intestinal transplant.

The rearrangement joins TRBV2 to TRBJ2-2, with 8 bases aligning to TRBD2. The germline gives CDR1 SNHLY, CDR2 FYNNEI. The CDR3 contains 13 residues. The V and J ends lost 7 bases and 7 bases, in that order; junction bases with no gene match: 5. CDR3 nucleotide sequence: TGTGCCAGCACGGGAGGGCCGAACGGGGAGCTGTTTTTT. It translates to CASTGGPNGELFF.

Written as DNA, the CDR3 is TGCAGCGTTGACCAACGCGGGGGGCCCACAGAAGAGACCCAGTACTTC. Amino acids: CSVDQRGGPTEETQYF. The V and J genes are TRBV29-1 and TRBJ2-5; 8 bases fit TRBD2. The CDR3 runs to 16 residues. CDR1 is SQVTM, CDR2 ANQGSEA, per germline. V dropped 3 bases and J dropped 3; count of bases not matched to a gene: 12.

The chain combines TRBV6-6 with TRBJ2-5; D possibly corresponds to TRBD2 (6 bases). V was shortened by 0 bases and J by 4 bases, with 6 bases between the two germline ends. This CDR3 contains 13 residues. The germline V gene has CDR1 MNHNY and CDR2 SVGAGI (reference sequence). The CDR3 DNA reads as TGTGCCAGCAGTTACTCGGGGGGAGAGACCCAGTACTTC. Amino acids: CASSYSGGETQYF.

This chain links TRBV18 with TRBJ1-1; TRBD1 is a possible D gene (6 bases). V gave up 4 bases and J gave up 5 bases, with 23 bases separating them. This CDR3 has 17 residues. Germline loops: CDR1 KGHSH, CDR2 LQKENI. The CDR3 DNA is TGTGCCAGCTCACTATACAGGGTCACGAACGTCTGTACTGAAGCTTTCTTT. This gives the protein CASSLYRVTNVCTEAFF.

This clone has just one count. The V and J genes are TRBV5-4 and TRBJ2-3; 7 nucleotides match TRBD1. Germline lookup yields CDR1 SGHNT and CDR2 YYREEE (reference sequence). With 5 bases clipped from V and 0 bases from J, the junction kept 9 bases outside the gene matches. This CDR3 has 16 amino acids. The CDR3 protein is CASSQNRGVSTDTQYF. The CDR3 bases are TGTGCCAGCAGTCAGAACAGGGGAGTTAGCACAGATACGCAGTATTTT.

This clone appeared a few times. The DNA of the CDR3 is TGTGCCATCAGTGTCAGGACAGGGGTCCACTTCTCCTACAATGAGCAGTTCTTC. Translated, it gives CAISVRTGVHFSYNEQFF. The V gene is TRBV10-3, the J gene TRBJ2-1, with 9 bases lining up with TRBD1. The CDR3 is made up of 18 amino acids. The V segment lost 4 bases and the J segment 0 bases; nucleotides outside the gene matches: 10. CDR1 is ENHRY, CDR2 SYGVKD, per germline.

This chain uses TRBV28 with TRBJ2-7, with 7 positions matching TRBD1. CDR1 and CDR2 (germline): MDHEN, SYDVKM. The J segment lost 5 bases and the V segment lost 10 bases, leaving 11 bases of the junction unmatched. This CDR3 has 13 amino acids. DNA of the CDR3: TGTGCCACCGGGACAGAGGTATGGAACGAGCAGTACTTC. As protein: CATGTEVWNEQYF. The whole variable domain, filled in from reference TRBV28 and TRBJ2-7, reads DVKVTQSSRYLVKRTGEKVFLECVQDMDHENMFWYRQDPGLGLRLIYFSYDVKMKEKGDIPEGYSVSREKKERFSLILESASTNQTSMYLCATGTEVWNEQYFGPGTRLTVT.

The CDR3 coding sequence is TGTGCCACCGCGGACAGCCAGTACGAGCAGTACTTC. Protein product: CATADSQYEQYF. This sequence joins TRBV6-6 and TRBJ2-7, with TRBD1 as a possible D gene (6 bases). Trimming took off 10 bases at V and 4 bases at J, with 14 bases between the two ends. CDR3 length: 12 amino acids. CDR1 MNHNY and CDR2 SVGAGI come from the germline V gene (reference sequence).

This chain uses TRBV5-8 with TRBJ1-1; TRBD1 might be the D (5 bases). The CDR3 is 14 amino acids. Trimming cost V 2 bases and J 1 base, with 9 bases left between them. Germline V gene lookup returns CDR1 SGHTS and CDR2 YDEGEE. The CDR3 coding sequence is TGTGCCAGCAGCTTCGGAGGGACGAACACTGAAGCTTTCTTT. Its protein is CASSFGGTNTEAFF.

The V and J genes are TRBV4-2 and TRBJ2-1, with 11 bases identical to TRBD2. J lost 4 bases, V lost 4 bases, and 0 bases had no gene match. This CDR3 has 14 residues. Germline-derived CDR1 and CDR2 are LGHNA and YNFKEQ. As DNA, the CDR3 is TGTGCCAGCAGCCCTAGCGGGGGGTACAATGAGCAGTTCTTC. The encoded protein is CASSPSGGYNEQFF.

This chain's CDR3 is CASSVEGGPNYEQYF. Written as DNA, the CDR3 is TGTGCCAGCAGCGTAGAGGGGGGGCCGAACTACGAGCAGTACTTC. The V and J genes are TRBV9 and TRBJ2-7; D may be TRBD2 (7 bases). CDR3 length: 15 residues. Per the germline V gene, CDR1 is SGDLS and CDR2 is YYNGEE. The germline V and J ends were trimmed by 0 bases and 3 bases, with 13 bases remaining between them. The full variable domain, with the rest looked up from reference TRBV9 and TRBJ2-7, is DSGVTQTPKHLITATGQRVTLRCSPRSGDLSVYWYQQSLDQGLQFLIQYYNGEERAKGNILERFSAQQFPDLHSELNLSSLELGDSALYFCASSVEGGPNYEQYFGPGTRLTVT.

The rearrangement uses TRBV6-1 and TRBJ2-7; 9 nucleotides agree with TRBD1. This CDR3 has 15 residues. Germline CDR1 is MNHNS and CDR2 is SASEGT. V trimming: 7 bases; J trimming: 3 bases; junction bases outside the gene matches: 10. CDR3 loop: CASKVIGTGIYEQYF. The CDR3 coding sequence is TGTGCCAGCAAGGTCATTGGGACAGGGATCTACGAGCAGTACTTC.

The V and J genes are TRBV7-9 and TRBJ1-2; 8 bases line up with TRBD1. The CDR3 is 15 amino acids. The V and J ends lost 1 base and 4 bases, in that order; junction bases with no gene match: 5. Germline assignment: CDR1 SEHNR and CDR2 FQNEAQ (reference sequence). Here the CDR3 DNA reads TGTGCCAGCAGCTTAGAGGGACAGGTCGGCTATGGCTACACCTTC. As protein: CASSLEGQVGYGYTF.

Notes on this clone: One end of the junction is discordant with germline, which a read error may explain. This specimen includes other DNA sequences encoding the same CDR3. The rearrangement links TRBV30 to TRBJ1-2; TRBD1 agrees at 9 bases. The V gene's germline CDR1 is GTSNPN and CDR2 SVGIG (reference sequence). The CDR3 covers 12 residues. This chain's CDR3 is CAYYRGLYGYTF. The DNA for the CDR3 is TGCGCCTATTACAGGGGGCTCTATGGCTACACCTTC.

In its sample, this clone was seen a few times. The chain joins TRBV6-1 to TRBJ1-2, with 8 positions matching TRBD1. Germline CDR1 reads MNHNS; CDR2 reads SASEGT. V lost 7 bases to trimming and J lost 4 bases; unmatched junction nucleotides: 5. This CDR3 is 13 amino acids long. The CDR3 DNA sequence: TGTGCCAGCATGACAGGGGAGTTCTATGGCTACACCTTC. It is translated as CASMTGEFYGYTF.

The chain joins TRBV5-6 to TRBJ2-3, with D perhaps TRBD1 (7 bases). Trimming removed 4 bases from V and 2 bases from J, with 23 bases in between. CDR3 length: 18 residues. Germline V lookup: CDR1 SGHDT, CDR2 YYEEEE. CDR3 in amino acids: CASSHDREDLTFTDTQYF. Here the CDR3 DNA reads TGTGCCAGCAGCCATGACAGGGAGGATCTCACTTTCACAGATACGCAGTATTTT.

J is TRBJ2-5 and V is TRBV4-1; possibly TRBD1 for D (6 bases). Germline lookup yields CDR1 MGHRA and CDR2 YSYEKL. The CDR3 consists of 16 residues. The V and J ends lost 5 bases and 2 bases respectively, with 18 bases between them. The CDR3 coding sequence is TGCGCCAGCAGCGGGAATCCGGGACAAGGGCAAGAGACCCAGTACTTC. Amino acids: CASSGNPGQGQETQYF.

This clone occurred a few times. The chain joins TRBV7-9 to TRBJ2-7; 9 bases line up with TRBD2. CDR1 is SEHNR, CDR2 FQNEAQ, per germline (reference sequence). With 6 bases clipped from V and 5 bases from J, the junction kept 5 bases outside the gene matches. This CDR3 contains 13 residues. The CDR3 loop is CASRAGGHDEQYF. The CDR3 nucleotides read TGTGCCAGCAGGGCGGGAGGGCATGACGAGCAGTACTTC.

The CDR3 sequence is CASSPTAAADTQYF. The CDR3 DNA reads TGTGCCAGTAGTCCGACTGCCGCCGCAGATACGCAGTATTTT. V usage is TRBV19 and J usage is TRBJ2-3; D uncertain. V lost 5 bases to trimming and J lost 4 bases, with 13 bases between them. CDR1 LNHDA and CDR2 SQIVND come from the germline V gene (reference sequence). This CDR3 contains 14 residues.

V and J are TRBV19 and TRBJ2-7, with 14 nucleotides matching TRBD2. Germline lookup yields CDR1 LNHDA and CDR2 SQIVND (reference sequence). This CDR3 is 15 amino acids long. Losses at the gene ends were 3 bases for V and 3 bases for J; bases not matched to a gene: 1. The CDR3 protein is CASSIGTSGSYEQYF. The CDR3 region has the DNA TGTGCCAGTAGTATCGGGACTAGCGGGAGCTACGAGCAGTACTTC.

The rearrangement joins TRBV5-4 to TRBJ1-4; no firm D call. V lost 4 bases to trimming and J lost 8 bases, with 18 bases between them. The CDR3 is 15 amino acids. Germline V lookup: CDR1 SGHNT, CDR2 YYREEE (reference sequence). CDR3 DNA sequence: TGTGCCAGCAGCGGGTCGGGTTCAAGGCGGGAAAAACTGTTTTTT. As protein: CASSGSGSRREKLFF.

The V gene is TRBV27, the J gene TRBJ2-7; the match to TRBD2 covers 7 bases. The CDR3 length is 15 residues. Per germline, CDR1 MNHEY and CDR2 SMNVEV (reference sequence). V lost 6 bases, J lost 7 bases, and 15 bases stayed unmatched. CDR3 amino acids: CASSWAGTTNREQYF. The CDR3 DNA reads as TGTGCCAGCAGCTGGGCCGGGACTACCAATCGGGAGCAGTACTTC.

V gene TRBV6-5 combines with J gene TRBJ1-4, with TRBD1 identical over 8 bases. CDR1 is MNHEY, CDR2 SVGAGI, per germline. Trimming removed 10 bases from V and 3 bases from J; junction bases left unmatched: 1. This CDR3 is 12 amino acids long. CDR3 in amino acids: CATQGANEKLFF. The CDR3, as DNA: TGTGCCACACAGGGGGCTAATGAAAAACTGTTTTTT.

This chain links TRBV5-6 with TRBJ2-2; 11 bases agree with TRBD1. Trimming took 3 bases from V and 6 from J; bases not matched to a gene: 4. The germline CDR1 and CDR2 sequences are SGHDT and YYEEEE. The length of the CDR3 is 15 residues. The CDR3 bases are TGTGCCAGCAGCTCCGGACAGGGGGCAGCCGGGGAGCTGTTTTTT. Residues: CASSSGQGAAGELFF. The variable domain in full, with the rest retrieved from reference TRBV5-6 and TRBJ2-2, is DAGVTQSPTHLIKTRGQQVTLRCSPKSGHDTVSWYQQALGQGPQFIFQYYEEEERQRGNFPDRFSGHQFPNYSSELNVNALLLGDSALYLCASSSGQGAAGELFFGEGSRLTVL.

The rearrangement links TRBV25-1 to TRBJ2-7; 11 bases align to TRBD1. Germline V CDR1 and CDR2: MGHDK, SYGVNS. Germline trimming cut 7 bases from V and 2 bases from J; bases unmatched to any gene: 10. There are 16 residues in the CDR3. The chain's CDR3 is CASTPGQGGFTYEQYF. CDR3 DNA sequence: TGTGCCAGCACCCCGGGACAGGGGGGATTTACCTACGAGCAGTACTTC.